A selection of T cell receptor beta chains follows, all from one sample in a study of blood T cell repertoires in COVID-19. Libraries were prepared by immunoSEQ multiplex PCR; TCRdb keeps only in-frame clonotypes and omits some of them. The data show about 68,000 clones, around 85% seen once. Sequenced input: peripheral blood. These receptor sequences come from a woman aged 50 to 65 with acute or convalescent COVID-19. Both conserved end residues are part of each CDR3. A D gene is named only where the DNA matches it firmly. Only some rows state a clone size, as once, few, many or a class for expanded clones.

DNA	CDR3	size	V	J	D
TGTGCCAGTAGTGACCAGGGTGCCCAGTTCCTCAGGAGTGAAAAACTGTTTTTT	CASSDQGAQFLRSEKLFF	few	TRBV19	TRBJ1-4	-
TGTGCCAGCAGCCAAGAAGGGGCTAGCGGGAGGGGGCAGTATTTT	CASSQEGASGRGQYF	-	TRBV3-1/TRBV3-2	TRBJ2-3	TRBD2
TGTGCCAGTAGTATAGTGGGGGCCTGGACTGAAGCTTTCTTT	CASSIVGAWTEAFF	-	TRBV19	TRBJ1-1	-
TGTGCCAGCAGTTCGTTAGGGACAGGGGACACTGAAGCTTTCTTT	CASSSLGTGDTEAFF	-	TRBV6-2/TRBV6-3	TRBJ1-1	TRBD1
TGTGCCAGCAGTATTGCGGGGAAGCAGTTCTTC	CASSIAGKQFF	-	TRBV6-5	TRBJ2-1	-
TGTGCCATCAGTGAGACAACAACTAATGAAAAACTGTTTTTT	CAISETTTNEKLFF	-	TRBV10-3	TRBJ1-4	-
TGTGCCTGGGGGGGGAGGGGCCGGGCTTCTGAGACCCAGTACTTC	CAWGGRGRASETQYF	-	TRBV30	TRBJ2-5	TRBD2
TGCGCCAGCAGTCTAGCGGGGGGCCGGACAGATACGCAGTATTTT	CASSLAGGRTDTQYF	-	TRBV10-1	TRBJ2-3	TRBD2
TGTGCCTGGGTCCTGGGGCCTGGAAACACCATATATTTT	CAWVLGPGNTIYF	-	TRBV30	TRBJ1-3	-
TGTGCCAGCAGTTATATCGGCTCCTACAATGAGCAGTTCTTC	CASSYIGSYNEQFF	-	TRBV25-1	TRBJ2-1	-
TGTGCCAGCAGTGACGGGGGGAGTATCTACAATGAGCAGTTCTTC	CASSDGGSIYNEQFF	-	TRBV27	TRBJ2-1	TRBD2
TGTGCCAGCAACGGAGGGACGGAGAATCAGCCCCAGCATTTT	CASNGGTENQPQHF	-	TRBV2	TRBJ1-5	-
TGCGCCAGCAGCCAGAATCTAGGGGATCAAGAGACCCAGTACTTC	CASSQNLGDQETQYF	-	TRBV4-3	TRBJ2-5	-
TGTGCCAGCAGCCCTGGGCTGGCGGGGGGGCCGGAGACCCAGTACTTC	CASSPGLAGGPETQYF	-	TRBV7-3	TRBJ2-5	TRBD2
TGTGCCAGCAGCCAAGGGTACTATACTGAAGCTTTCTTT	CASSQGYYTEAFF	-	TRBV14	TRBJ1-1	-
TGTGCCAGCAGTTTAGCGGGGCCCACAGATACGCAGTATTTT	CASSLAGPTDTQYF	-	TRBV2	TRBJ2-3	TRBD2
TGTGCCAGCAGCTTTTCACAGGGAGGGTGGGAGCAGTACTTC	CASSFSQGGWEQYF	-	TRBV5-5	TRBJ2-7	-
TGTGCCAGCAAGGGTACTGGGGCGGGGGGCTACGAGCAGTACTTC	CASKGTGAGGYEQYF	-	TRBV27	TRBJ2-7	TRBD2
TGTGCCAGCAGCCGGACAGGTTTGAACACTGAAGCTTTCTTT	CASSRTGLNTEAFF	-	TRBV6-5	TRBJ1-1	TRBD1
TGCGCCAGCAGCCCCCTGGGGGGAACGGTCACCGGGGAGCTGTTTTTT	CASSPLGGTVTGELFF	-	TRBV5-1	TRBJ2-2	-
TGTGCCAGCAGTTCAGAAGAACCCGACAGGGCCAGCAATCAGCCCCAGCATTTT	CASSSEEPDRASNQPQHF	-	TRBV28	TRBJ1-5	TRBD1
TGCAGCGTTGATGGGCCGGGACACCTGAGCTCCTACAATGAGCAGTTCTTC	CSVDGPGHLSSYNEQFF	-	TRBV29-1	TRBJ2-1	-
TGTGCCAGCAGCTTAGGGGGACAGGGGAGTGAAAAACTGTTTTTT	CASSLGGQGSEKLFF	-	TRBV13	TRBJ1-4	TRBD1
TGTGCCAGCAGTGCTGAGGTCGGGGAGCCCCAGCATTTT	CASSAEVGEPQHF	-	TRBV2	TRBJ1-5	-
TGCGCCAGCGGGGACCTTACGGAGGGTGAAAAACTGTTTTTT	CASGDLTEGEKLFF	-	TRBV5-1	TRBJ1-4	-
TGTGCCAGCCACCGGGATTCCTCATTCCCTACAAATGAGCAGTTCTTC	CASHRDSSFPTNEQFF	-	TRBV2	TRBJ2-1	-
TGTGCCAGCAGCCAAGTTATAGCGGGAGGAGGTCAAGAGACCCAGTACTTC	CASSQVIAGGGQETQYF	-	TRBV3-1/TRBV3-2	TRBJ2-5	TRBD2
TGCGCCAGCAGCCAAGAAGCGGCGCGGGTCCTAAACACCGGGGAGCTGTTTTTT	CASSQEAARVLNTGELFF	-	TRBV4-3	TRBJ2-2	-
TGTGCCAGCAGCTTAGAGCGGGACTCCTACGAGCAGTACTTC	CASSLERDSYEQYF	-	TRBV7-2	TRBJ2-7	TRBD2
TGTGCCAGCAGTTTATCTCGGGGGATGAACACTGAAGCTTTCTTT	CASSLSRGMNTEAFF	-	TRBV27	TRBJ1-1	-
TGTGCCAGCAGTCGAGAACAGGGTAGAGGGCCTGGAAACACCATATATTTT	CASSREQGRGPGNTIYF	-	TRBV28	TRBJ1-3	-
TGTGCCAGCAGCAATTCCTGCAGGACAGAAAACATTCAGTACTTC	CASSNSCRTENIQYF	-	TRBV21-1	TRBJ2-4	-
TGTGCCTGGAGTGAAGGGGTTAGCACAGATACGCAGTATTTT	CAWSEGVSTDTQYF	-	TRBV30	TRBJ2-3	-
TGTGCCAGCAGCCCCAGGACAGGGGGGAGCTCCTACAATGAGCAGTTCTTC	CASSPRTGGSSYNEQFF	-	TRBV4-2	TRBJ2-1	TRBD1
TGCGCCAGCAGCCAAGTTACTAGCGGGGGCATCCACAATGAGCAGTTCTTC	CASSQVTSGGIHNEQFF	-	TRBV4-1	TRBJ2-1	TRBD2
TGTGCCAGCTCACCTTACGGGACTAGTCAAGAGACCCAGTACTTC	CASSPYGTSQETQYF	-	TRBV18	TRBJ2-5	TRBD2
TGTGCCAGCAGGGCGGACAGGGGTTTATCCGGCTACACCTTC	CASRADRGLSGYTF	-	TRBV6-4	TRBJ1-2	TRBD1
TGTGCCAGCAGTCTAGGGACTACCAGAACCGGTCATGAGCAGTTCTTC	CASSLGTTRTGHEQFF	-	TRBV7-3	TRBJ2-1	TRBD2
TGCGCCAGCACAGCGGGAGGGGCGGGTGAGACCCAGTACTTC	CASTAGGAGETQYF	-	TRBV5-1	TRBJ2-5	TRBD2
TGTGCCAGCAGCGTAGGGACTAGCGGGAGTGCAGATACGCAGTATTTT	CASSVGTSGSADTQYF	once	TRBV9	TRBJ2-3	TRBD2
TGTGCCAGCAGCCAAGAGGGCAGGGGGACTGGGGCCAACGTCCTGACTTTC	CASSQEGRGTGANVLTF	-	TRBV4-2	TRBJ2-6	TRBD1
TGTGCCAGCAGTTTCAACGTTGAGCAGCCCCAGCATTTT	CASSFNVEQPQHF	-	TRBV12-3/TRBV12-4	TRBJ1-5	-
TGTGCCAGCAGTACCGGGACAGGGGGCTATGGCTACACCTTC	CASSTGTGGYGYTF	-	TRBV6-6	TRBJ1-2	TRBD1
TGTGCCAGCAGCCATCCAGGCTCTGGGGCCAACGTCCTGACTTTC	CASSHPGSGANVLTF	-	TRBV4-2	TRBJ2-6	-
TGTGCCAGCACCCCGGGGGGCGATAAGGGATACAATGAGCAGTTCTTC	CASTPGGDKGYNEQFF	-	TRBV5-4	TRBJ2-1	-
TGTGCCAGCAGCTTACAGCGGGGTAAAATCGAGCAGTACTTC	CASSLQRGKIEQYF	-	TRBV7-2	TRBJ2-7	TRBD2
TGTGCCAGCAGCCTGTGGAGGGGCAATGAGCAGTTCTTC	CASSLWRGNEQFF	-	TRBV6-5	TRBJ2-1	-